A single sample gave rise to the 3 T cell receptor beta chains below, sequenced in a study of identical twins. TCRdb reprocessed the 5' RACE reads via MiXCR and lists one record per CDR3 protein. Altogether approximately 600,000 distinct CDR3 sequences are present, around 7.4% being singletons, with the ten largest covering 1.6%. This sample also belongs to another study, concerning yellow fever vaccine responses in identical twins.

The specimen was PBMCs. These TCRs come from a woman aged 18-29 years in good health.

This clonotype has at least ten counts. This chain connects TRBV12-3 or TRBV12-4 to TRBJ2-7; 7 bases are a match to TRBD1. The CDR3 spans 15 residues. V dropped 2 bases and J dropped 7; count of bases not matched to a gene: 11. For the CDR3, the DNA is TGTGCCAGCAGTTTACCCTGGGACAGTTCGGGAGAGCAGTACTTC. Its protein product is CASSLPWDSSGEQYF.

This clonotype was observed a handful of times. The chain recombines TRBV5-5 with TRBJ1-6; D is ambiguous. Germline CDR1 and CDR2: SGHKS and YYEKEE (reference sequence). The CDR3 totals 16 residues. Trimming took 1 base from V and 0 from J, leaving 8 bases between them. CDR3 region: CASSLPASSYNSPLHF. As DNA, the CDR3 is TGTGCCAGCAGCTTGCCGGCGAGCTCCTATAATTCACCCCTCCACTTT.

In this sample, this clonotype turned up a few times. The chain couples TRBV5-1 to TRBJ2-7; D not certain. CDR3 length: 13 amino acids. V lost 6 bases and J 2 bases, leaving 12 bases between the germline ends. The V gene's germline CDR1 is SGHRS and CDR2 YFSETQ. The CDR3, as DNA: TGCGCCAGCACTCCGGCGGCCCCCTACGAGCAGTACTTC. Its protein is CASTPAAPYEQYF.